This record covers a single T cell receptor beta chain. TCRdb reanalysed the reads using MiXCR and keeps one entry per CDR3 protein. The table includes around 530,000 distinct CDR3 sequences, around 27% detected once. The source of the sample is a study of T cell repertoires in cytomegalovirus infection. Trimming pared 3 bases from V and 4 bases from J, leaving 6 bases between. The CDR3 spans 12 residues. The V gene's germline CDR1 is DFQATT and CDR2 SNEGSKA (reference sequence). The TCR sequence derives from a human donor in good health (CMV status not recorded). Some clones in this sample may be carry-over from other donors' samples. The V call is TRBV20-1, the J call TRBJ2-2; D call uncertain. Sequenced material: PBMCs. The CDR3 coding sequence is TGCAGTGCTAGTTTTCCCACCGGGGAGCTGTTTTTT. Translating gives CSASFPTGELFF.